The 31 T cell receptor beta chains presented below share a single source sample, sequenced in a study of Tregs in tolerant kidney transplant recipients. Sequenced by immunoSEQ multiplex PCR; TCRdb stores in-frame clones only, minus some. Among about 31,000 clones listed, 82% were seen once. Their target antigens are unknown. The source material was Tregs from blood cultured with allogeneic cells. The receptors shown here come from a human donor in good health.

This rearrangement joins TRBV25-1 to TRBJ2-1; TRBD2 agrees at 9 bases. CDR3 length: 13 residues. V shed 5 bases and J 15 bases; nucleotides not matched to a gene: 11. Germline V gives CDR1 MGHDK, CDR2 SYGVNS. CDR3 nucleotide sequence: TGTGCCAGCAGTCCCCGAGATAGCGGGAGTCTGTTCTTC. Translation gives CASSPRDSGSLFF.

Within the sample, this clone is medium-sized. V usage is TRBV14 and J usage is TRBJ1-2, with unresolved D. The germline V gene encodes CDR1 SGHDN and CDR2 FVKESK. The CDR3 length is 13 residues. V was pared by 0 bases and J by 0 bases, with 2 bases between. The DNA for the CDR3 is TGTGCCAGCAGCCAAGACCCTAACTATGGCTACACCTTC. It translates to CASSQDPNYGYTF.

The chain couples TRBV19 to TRBJ2-3; D may be TRBD2 (7 bases). CDR3 length: 14 amino acids. CDR1 and CDR2 (germline): LNHDA, SQIVND (reference sequence). V dropped 3 bases and J dropped 4 bases, with 11 bases sitting between them. The CDR3, as DNA: TGTGCCAGTAGTATCGGGGAGGGGGCAGATACGCAGTATTTT. It translates to CASSIGEGADTQYF.

V gene TRBV7-2 combines with J gene TRBJ1-1; tentative D call: TRBD1 (5 bases). The germline V gene encodes CDR1 SGHTA and CDR2 FQGNSA. The CDR3 sequence is 19 residues long. Deletions cut 1 base from V and 2 bases from J, with 23 bases between. CDR3 region: CASSLEGWRRAQGNTEAFF. CDR3 coding DNA: TGTGCCAGCAGCTTAGAGGGGTGGAGGAGGGCGCAGGGAAACACTGAAGCTTTCTTT.

On this clone itself: Germline and junction disagree at one end, which may indicate a read error. The rearrangement joins TRBV15 to TRBJ2-1, with 8 nucleotides matching TRBD2. The CDR3 length is 16 residues. CDR1 and CDR2 from the germline V gene are LNHNV and YYDKDF (reference sequence). CDR3 protein: CATSNRSGTINNEQFF. CDR3 DNA sequence: TGTGCCACAAGCAACCGTAGCGGGACAATAAACAATGAGCAGTTCTTC. Full variable domain (outside the CDR3, taken from reference TRBV15 and TRBJ2-1): DAMVIQNPRYQVTQFGKPVTLSCSQTLNHNVMYWYQQKSSQAPKLLFHYYDKDFNNEADTPDNFQSRRPNTSFCFLDIRSPGLGDTAMYLCATSNRSGTINNEQFFGPGTRLTVL.

The J gene is TRBJ2-7, the V gene TRBV4-2; D gene uncertain. The germline CDR1 and CDR2 sequences are LGHNA and YNFKEQ. V shed 0 bases and J shed 5 bases, with 5 bases lying between them. The CDR3 totals 12 residues. CDR3 DNA: TGTGCCAGCAGCCAAGATCTCCACGAGCAGTACTTC. This translates into CASSQDLHEQYF.

The chain is built from TRBV10-3 and TRBJ1-1, with TRBD1 identical over 11 bases. Germline loops: CDR1 ENHRY, CDR2 SYGVKD. The ends lost 4 bases at V and 4 bases at J; junction bases unmatched: 5. The CDR3 runs to 15 residues. CDR3 DNA sequence: TGTGCCATCAGTGGCCGGGACAGGGGGACCACTGAAGCTTTCTTT. This codes for CAISGRDRGTTEAFF.

The chain has TRBV10-3 and TRBJ1-1; D gene unclear. CDR3 length: 14 residues. V gave up 7 bases and J gave up 5 bases, with 17 bases separating them. The germline CDR1 and CDR2 sequences are ENHRY and SYGVKD. The CDR3: CAINGLGPGTEAFF. The CDR3 nucleotides read TGTGCCATCAACGGTCTGGGCCCGGGTACTGAAGCTTTCTTT.

Points on this clone: A junction end diverges from the germline sequence, so it may reflect a read error. The chain recombines TRBV7-7 with TRBJ2-3; D is perhaps TRBD2 (9 bases). This CDR3 has 22 residues. Per germline, CDR1 SSHAT and CDR2 FNYEAQ (reference sequence). The CDR3 reads CASSRTGCSGRQLKTSTDTQYF. In nucleotides, the CDR3 is TGTGCTAGCAGCCGGACAGGGTGCAGCGGGAGGCAACTTAAAACTAGCACAGATACGCAGTATTTT.

The chain uses TRBV5-4 and TRBJ1-2, with 10 positions matching TRBD1. With V trimmed by 0 bases and J by 4 bases, 6 bases remained unmatched. This CDR3 region has 16 residues. The germline CDR1 and CDR2 sequences are SGHNT and YYREEE (reference sequence). The CDR3 nucleotides read TGTGCCAGCAGCTTGGGGGACAGGGGAGAGGGCTATGGCTACACCTTC. Translation: CASSLGDRGEGYGYTF.

V usage is TRBV12-5 and J usage is TRBJ1-1; TRBD1 aligns across 8 bases. The V gene end was trimmed by 4 bases and the J gene end by 0 bases; junction bases not matched to a gene: 7. In germline, CDR1 is LGHNT, CDR2 FRNRAP. The CDR3 runs 16 residues. The CDR3 coding sequence is TGTGCTAGTGGTTCGCCCCGGACAGGGATGAACACTGAAGCTTTCTTT. Amino acid sequence: CASGSPRTGMNTEAFF.

This sequence joins TRBV7-3 and TRBJ2-1, with D perhaps TRBD1 (5 bases). Germline lookup yields CDR1 SGHTA and CDR2 FQGTGA. V was shortened by 1 base and J by 7 bases, with 11 bases between the two germline ends. The CDR3 spans 14 residues. CDR3 amino acids: CASSLIDSPNEQFF. The CDR3 nucleotides read TGTGCCAGCAGCTTAATTGACAGTCCAAATGAGCAGTTCTTC.

The chain is built from TRBV7-2 and TRBJ2-4; D might be TRBD1 or TRBD2, each matching 5 bases. Germline V gene lookup returns CDR1 SGHTA and CDR2 FQGNSA. The V end lost 5 bases, the J end lost 0 bases, and 17 bases lay between the germline ends. This CDR3 has 17 amino acids. Here the CDR3 reads CASSPFLRGLAKNIQYF. CDR3 sequence (DNA): TGTGCCAGCAGCCCCTTCTTGAGGGGATTAGCCAAAAACATTCAGTACTTC.

The chain joins TRBV7-9 to TRBJ2-3; 7 bases agree with TRBD1. Germline V gene data show CDR1 as SEHNR and CDR2 as FQNEAQ (reference sequence). The ends lost 3 bases at V and 0 bases at J; junction bases unmatched: 3. The CDR3 loop spans 15 amino acids. CDR3 nucleotide sequence: TGTGCCAGCAGCTTGGGACAGTTAAGCACAGATACGCAGTATTTT. Protein: CASSLGQLSTDTQYF.

This chain uses TRBV14 with TRBJ2-2; 8 bases agree with TRBD2. Germline trimming cut 0 bases from V and 2 bases from J; bases unmatched to any gene: 11. This CDR3 comprises 19 residues. The germline V gene has CDR1 SGHDN and CDR2 FVKESK. The CDR3 here is CASSQDRPPAGVNTGELFF. In DNA form, the CDR3 reads TGTGCCAGCAGCCAAGATCGGCCCCCAGCGGGAGTCAACACCGGGGAGCTGTTTTTT. Based on the CDR3 plus reference TRBV14 and TRBJ2-2, the full variable domain is EAGVTQFPSHSVIEKGQTVTLRCDPISGHDNLYWYRRVMGKEIKFLLHFVKESKQDESGMPNNRFLAERTGGTYSTLKVQPAELEDSGVYFCASSQDRPPAGVNTGELFFGEGSRLTVL.

J is TRBJ2-2 and V is TRBV6-5; 7 bases fit TRBD1. Trimming removed 6 bases from V and 7 bases from J; junction bases left unmatched: 2. The CDR3 spans 12 residues. Germline assignment: CDR1 MNHEY and CDR2 SVGAGI. In nucleotides, the CDR3 is TGTGCCAGCAGCCGACAGGGCGGGGAGCTGTTTTTT. Protein: CASSRQGGELFF.

V and J are TRBV5-1 and TRBJ1-1, with a weak D call TRBD1 (5 bases). Germline V gives CDR1 SGHRS, CDR2 YFSETQ. V lost 3 bases and J 5 bases, leaving 11 bases between the germline ends. This CDR3 region has 13 residues. DNA of the CDR3: TGCGCCAGCAGCTCTCTCAGGGCGACTGAAGCTTTCTTT. This sequence encodes CASSSLRATEAFF.

This chain uses TRBV10-3 with TRBJ1-1; 10 bases map to TRBD1. The germline CDR1 and CDR2 sequences are ENHRY and SYGVKD. V dropped 9 bases and J dropped 4; count of bases not matched to a gene: 2. The CDR3 is made up of 12 amino acids. This chain's CDR3 is CAIRTGGTEAFF. The CDR3 DNA reads as TGTGCCATACGGACAGGGGGCACTGAAGCTTTCTTT.

J is TRBJ1-2 and V is TRBV4-3; D may be TRBD1 (5 bases). Germline CDR1 and CDR2: LGHNA and YSLEER. Trimming took 0 bases from V and 1 from J, leaving 6 bases between them. This CDR3 is 14 amino acids long. The CDR3 region is CASSQDDSNYGYTF. CDR3 DNA sequence: TGCGCCAGCAGCCAAGACGACAGTAACTATGGCTACACCTTC.

The chain joins TRBV5-4 to TRBJ2-2; 8 positions match TRBD1. From germline, CDR1 is SGHNT and CDR2 YYREEE (reference sequence). This CDR3 contains 16 residues. V lost 0 bases to trimming and J lost 1 base; unmatched junction nucleotides: 2. The CDR3 here is CASSLAGTGNTGELFF. The CDR3 DNA is TGTGCCAGCAGCTTGGCCGGGACAGGGAACACCGGGGAGCTGTTTTTT.

Only a few counts were recorded for this clone. The gene calls are TRBV7-9 and TRBJ2-1; TRBD1 matches at 7 bases. Trimming at V came to 5 bases and at J to 0 bases, leaving 7 bases not matched to a gene. This CDR3 region has 16 residues. Germline loops: CDR1 SEHNR, CDR2 FQNEAQ (reference sequence). The CDR3 is CASSVTGVLSYNEQFF. CDR3 coding DNA: TGTGCCAGCAGCGTCACAGGGGTACTCTCCTACAATGAGCAGTTCTTC.

Details on this clone: Compared with germline, one end of the junction differs, possibly owing to a read error. This chain joins TRBV7-9 and TRBJ1-2; D might be TRBD1 (6 bases). Germline loops: CDR1 SEHNR, CDR2 FQNEAQ (reference sequence). This CDR3 region has 14 residues. This CDR3 reads CASSLATGSSGYTF. CDR3 DNA: TGTGCCAGCAGCCTAGCGACAGGAAGCAGCGGCTACACCTTC. Filled out from reference TRBV7-9 and TRBJ1-2, the complete variable domain reads DTGVSQNPRHKITKRGQNVTFRCDPISEHNRLYWYRQTLGQGPEFLTYFQNEAQLEKSRLLSDRFSAERPKGSFSTLEIQRTEQGDSAMYLCASSLATGSSGYTFGSGTRLTVV.

The chain is built from TRBV5-1 and TRBJ1-1; a possible D gene is TRBD1 (5 bases). This CDR3 has 14 amino acids. CDR1 and CDR2 from the germline V gene are SGHRS and YFSETQ. V dropped 3 bases and J dropped 5 bases, with 14 bases sitting between them. CDR3: CASSSDIAGTEAFF. DNA of the CDR3: TGCGCCAGCAGCTCGGACATTGCCGGAACTGAAGCTTTCTTT. The full variable domain, rest sourced from reference TRBV5-1 and TRBJ1-1, is KAGVTQTPRYLIKTRGQQVTLSCSPISGHRSVSWYQQTPGQGLQFLFEYFSETQRNKGNFPGRFSGRQFSNSRSEMNVSTLELGDSALYLCASSSDIAGTEAFFGQGTRLTVV.

The V call is TRBV7-2, the J call TRBJ2-1; weak D call: TRBD1 (5 bases). CDR1 SGHTA and CDR2 FQGNSA come from the germline V gene. Trimming shortened V by 2 bases and J by 5 bases, and 13 bases separated the two germline ends. The CDR3 totals 15 residues. The CDR3 coding sequence is TGTGCCAGCAGCTTATGGGCAGGGTGGAACAATGAGCAGTTCTTC. Its protein is CASSLWAGWNNEQFF.

The rearrangement links TRBV11-1 to TRBJ1-6, with TRBD1 as a possible D gene (5 bases). The CDR3 runs 16 residues. V dropped 0 bases and J dropped 8 bases, with 14 bases sitting between them. Germline V gene sequence: CDR1 SGHAT, CDR2 FQDESV (reference sequence). CDR3 sequence reads: CASSLALGRAHSPLHF. The CDR3 DNA sequence: TGTGCCAGCAGCTTAGCGCTGGGCAGGGCTCATTCACCCCTCCACTTT.

This clone was recorded once. CDR3 bases: TGTGCCAGCAGTACCTGGACAGTCACCAATCAGCCCCAGCATTTT. Protein: CASSTWTVTNQPQHF. This rearrangement joins TRBV6-5 to TRBJ1-5, with a tentative D call TRBD1 (6 bases). Trimming took off 5 bases at V and 3 bases at J, with 14 bases between the two ends. There are 15 residues in the CDR3. The germline CDR1 and CDR2 sequences are MNHEY and SVGAGI.

This clone was seen once. The V call is TRBV15, the J call TRBJ2-1, with 7 bases matching TRBD2. Losses at the gene ends were 0 bases for V and 7 bases for J; bases not matched to a gene: 3. The CDR3 has 14 residues. Germline V lookup: CDR1 LNHNV, CDR2 YYDKDF (reference sequence). In DNA, the CDR3 is TGTGCCACCAGCAGAGACCTGGGGGGGAATGAGCAGTTCTTC. Its protein is CATSRDLGGNEQFF.

This clone has only one observation. This rearrangement joins TRBV4-2 to TRBJ2-7, with 9 nucleotides matching TRBD2. V was clipped by 0 bases and J by 2 bases; unmatched bases: 2. The CDR3 totals 15 residues. The germline V gene encodes CDR1 LGHNA and CDR2 YNFKEQ. CDR3 bases: TGTGCCAGCAGCCAAGATTTAGCGGGAGCCTACGAGCAGTACTTC. It codes for CASSQDLAGAYEQYF.

By frequency in the sample, this clone is medium-sized (0.01 to 0.1%). This chain joins TRBV19 and TRBJ2-5; D gene ambiguous. V was clipped by 5 bases and J by 1 base, with 8 bases between them. CDR1 and CDR2 (germline): LNHDA, SQIVND (reference sequence). This CDR3 spans 13 amino acids. The chain's CDR3 is CASSPQIQETQYF. CDR3 coding DNA: TGTGCCAGTAGTCCCCAGATCCAAGAGACCCAGTACTTC.

The V call is TRBV19, the J call TRBJ2-6; 8 bases match TRBD1. The germline V gene encodes CDR1 LNHDA and CDR2 SQIVND (reference sequence). This CDR3 region has 19 residues. With 5 bases clipped from V and 4 bases from J, the junction kept 16 bases outside the gene matches. The CDR3 spells CASSPHLNDRGGGANVLTF. The CDR3, as DNA: TGTGCCAGTAGTCCACACCTCAACGACAGGGGCGGAGGGGCCAACGTCCTGACTTTC.

The chain joins TRBV6-5 to TRBJ2-5, with 8 bases that match TRBD1. The CDR3 covers 15 residues. The germline CDR1 and CDR2 sequences are MNHEY and SVGAGI. V trimming: 0 bases; J trimming: 2 bases; junction bases outside the gene matches: 2. This chain's CDR3 is CASSYSGQVQETQYF. The CDR3 DNA is TGTGCCAGCAGTTACTCGGGACAGGTACAAGAGACCCAGTACTTC.